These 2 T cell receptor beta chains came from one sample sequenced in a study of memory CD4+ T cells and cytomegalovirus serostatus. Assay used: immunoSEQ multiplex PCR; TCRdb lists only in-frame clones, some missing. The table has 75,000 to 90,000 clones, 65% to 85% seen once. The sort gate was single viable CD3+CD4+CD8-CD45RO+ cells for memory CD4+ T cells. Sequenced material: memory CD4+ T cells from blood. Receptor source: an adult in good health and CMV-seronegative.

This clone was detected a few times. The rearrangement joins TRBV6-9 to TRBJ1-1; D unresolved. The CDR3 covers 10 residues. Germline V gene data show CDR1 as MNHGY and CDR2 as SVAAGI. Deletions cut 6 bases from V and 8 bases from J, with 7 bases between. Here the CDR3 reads CASSPPEAFF. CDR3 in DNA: TGTGCCAGCAGCCCTCCCGAAGCTTTCTTT.

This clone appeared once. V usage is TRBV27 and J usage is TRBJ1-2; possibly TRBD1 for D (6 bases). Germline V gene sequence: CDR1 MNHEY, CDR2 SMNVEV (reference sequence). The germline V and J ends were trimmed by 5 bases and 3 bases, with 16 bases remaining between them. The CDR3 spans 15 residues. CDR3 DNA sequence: TGTGCCAGCAGTCCCCAGTTAGGGGGAGACTATGGCTACACCTTC. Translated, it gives CASSPQLGGDYGYTF.